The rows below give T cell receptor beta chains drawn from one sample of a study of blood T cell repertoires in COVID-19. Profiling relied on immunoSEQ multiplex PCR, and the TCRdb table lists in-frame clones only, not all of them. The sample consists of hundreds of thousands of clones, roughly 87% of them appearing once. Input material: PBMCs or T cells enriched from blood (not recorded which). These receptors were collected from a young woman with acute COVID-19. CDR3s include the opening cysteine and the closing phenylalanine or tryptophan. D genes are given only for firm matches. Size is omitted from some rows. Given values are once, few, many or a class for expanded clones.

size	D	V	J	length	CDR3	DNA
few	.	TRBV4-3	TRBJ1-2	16	CASSQVLLAGYYGYTF	TGCGCCAGCAGCCAAGTATTGCTTGCGGGATACTATGGCTACACCTTC
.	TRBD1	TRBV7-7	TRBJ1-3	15	CASSSGTGAGNTIYF	TGTGCTAGCAGCTCCGGGACAGGGGCCGGAAACACCATATATTTT
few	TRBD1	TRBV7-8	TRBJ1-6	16	CASRLQGAKGNSPLHF	TGTGCCAGCAGATTACAGGGGGCTAAAGGAAATTCACCCCTCCACTTT
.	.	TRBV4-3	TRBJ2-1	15	CASSQERVSYNEQFF	TGCGCCAGCAGCCAAGAGCGGGTATCCTACAATGAGCAGTTCTTC
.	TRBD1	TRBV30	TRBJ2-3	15	CAWSEGTGGTDTQYF	TGTGCCTGGAGCGAAGGGACAGGGGGCACAGATACGCAGTATTTT
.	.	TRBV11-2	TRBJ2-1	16	CASSLGAGSSYNEQFF	TGTGCCAGCAGCTTAGGGGCGGGGAGCTCCTACAATGAGCAGTTCTTC
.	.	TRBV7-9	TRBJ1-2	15	CASSLSGAILYGYTF	TGTGCCAGCAGCTTATCAGGGGCTATCCTCTATGGCTACACCTTC
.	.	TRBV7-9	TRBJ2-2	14	CASSFQLNTGELFF	TGTGCCAGCAGCTTCCAACTGAACACCGGGGAGCTGTTTTTT
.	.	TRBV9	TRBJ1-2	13	CASSVPGASGYTF	TGTGCCAGCAGCGTTCCAGGGGCAAGTGGCTACACCTTC
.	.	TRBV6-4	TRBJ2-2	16	CASSDSSDRSTGELFF	TGTGCCAGCAGTGACTCGAGTGACAGGTCCACCGGGGAGCTGTTTTTT
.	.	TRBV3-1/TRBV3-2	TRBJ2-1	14	CASSARGGTGEQFF	TGTGCCAGCAGCGCCCGGGGAGGAACCGGTGAGCAGTTCTTC
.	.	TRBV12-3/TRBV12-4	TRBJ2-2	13	CASRRGSPGELFF	TGTGCCAGCAGGAGGGGGTCCCCCGGGGAGCTGTTTTTT
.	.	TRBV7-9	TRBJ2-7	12	CASSLVDYEQYF	TGTGCCAGCAGCTTAGTAGACTACGAGCAGTACTTC
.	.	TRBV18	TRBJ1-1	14	CASSPDQGYTEAFF	TGTGCCAGCTCACCAGACCAGGGTTACACTGAAGCTTTCTTT
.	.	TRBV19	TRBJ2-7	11	CASTQGPEQYF	TGTGCCAGTACACAGGGACCCGAGCAGTACTTC
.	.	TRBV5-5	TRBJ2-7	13	CASSPPVTYEQYF	TGTGCCAGCAGCCCCCCCGTCACATACGAGCAGTACTTC
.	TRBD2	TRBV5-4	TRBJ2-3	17	CASSLALAGVGTDTQYF	TGTGCCAGCAGCTTGGCGCTAGCGGGAGTGGGCACAGATACGCAGTATTTT
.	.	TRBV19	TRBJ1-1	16	CASSIFSGEANTEAFF	TGTGCCAGTAGTATATTTTCGGGGGAGGCGAACACTGAAGCTTTCTTT
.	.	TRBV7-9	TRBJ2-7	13	CASSLGQGNEQYF	TGTGCCAGCAGCTTAGGGCAGGGAAACGAGCAGTACTTC
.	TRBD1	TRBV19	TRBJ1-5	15	CASRKTGVNNQPQHF	TGTGCCAGTAGGAAGACAGGGGTCAACAATCAGCCCCAGCATTTT
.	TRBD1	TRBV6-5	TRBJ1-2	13	CASSTQGAGGYTF	TGTGCCAGCAGTACACAGGGGGCGGGTGGCTACACCTTC
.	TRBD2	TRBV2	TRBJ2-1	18	CASSRTRSGGGTYNEQFF	TGTGCCAGCTCGCGGACCAGGAGCGGGGGGGGGACCTACAATGAGCAGTTCTTC
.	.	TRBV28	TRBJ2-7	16	CASSLVPLTGSYEQYF	TGTGCCAGCAGTTTAGTGCCTCTGACTGGCTCCTACGAGCAGTACTTC
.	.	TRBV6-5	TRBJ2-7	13	CASSSLRLYEQYF	TGTGCCAGCAGTTCCCTCAGACTCTACGAGCAGTACTTC
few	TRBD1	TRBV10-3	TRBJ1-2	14	CAISEGEGARGYTF	TGTGCCATCAGTGAGGGCGAGGGGGCGAGGGGCTACACCTTC
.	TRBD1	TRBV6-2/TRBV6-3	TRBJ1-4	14	CASSYAGGGEKLFF	TGTGCCAGCAGTTACGCAGGGGGCGGTGAAAAACTGTTTTTT
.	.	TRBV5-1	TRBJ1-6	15	CASSPSGGAESPLHF	TGCGCCAGCAGCCCATCTGGGGGCGCAGAATCACCCCTCCACTTT
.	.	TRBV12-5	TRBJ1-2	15	CASGTVRTVFYGYTF	TGTGCTAGTGGTACTGTAAGGACAGTATTCTATGGCTACACCTTC
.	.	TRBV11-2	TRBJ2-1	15	CASSLVPGLSGEQFF	TGTGCCAGCAGCTTAGTGCCCGGCCTAAGCGGTGAGCAGTTCTTC
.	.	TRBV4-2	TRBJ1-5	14	CASSQDRYNQPQHF	TGTGCCAGCAGCCAAGACCGTTACAATCAGCCCCAGCATTTT
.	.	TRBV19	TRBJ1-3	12	CASSLRRGTIYF	TGTGCCAGTAGTTTACGCCGGGGCACCATATATTTT
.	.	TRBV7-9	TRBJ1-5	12	CASSFRNQPQHF	TGTGCCAGCAGCTTCCGGAATCAGCCCCAGCATTTT
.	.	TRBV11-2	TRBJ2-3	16	CASSSTPWGGTDTQYF	TGTGCCAGCAGCTCCACCCCTTGGGGGGGCACAGATACGCAGTATTTT
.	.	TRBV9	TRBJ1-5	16	CASSVDGRLGREPQHF	TGTGCCAGCAGCGTAGACGGCCGGCTAGGGCGGGAGCCCCAGCATTTT
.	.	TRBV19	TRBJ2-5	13	CASSLDGPGTQYF	TGTGCCAGTAGCCTGGATGGTCCAGGGACCCAGTACTTC
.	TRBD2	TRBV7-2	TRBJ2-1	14	CASSSAGAGYEQFF	TGTGCCAGCAGTTCGGCGGGAGCGGGGTATGAGCAGTTCTTC
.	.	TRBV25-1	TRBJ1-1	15	CASSESLGMNTEAFF	TGTGCCAGCAGTGAATCGCTAGGAATGAACACTGAAGCTTTCTTT
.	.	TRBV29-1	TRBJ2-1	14	CSVVRGDTYNEQFF	TGCAGCGTTGTGAGAGGGGACACCTACAATGAGCAGTTCTTC
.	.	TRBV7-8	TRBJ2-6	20	CASSLERTWTAYSGANVLTF	TGTGCCAGCAGCTTGGAACGGACATGGACAGCTTACTCTGGGGCCAACGTCCTGACTTTC
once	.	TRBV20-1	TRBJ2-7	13	CSASVQNSYEQYF	TGCAGTGCTAGTGTACAAAACTCCTACGAGCAGTACTTC
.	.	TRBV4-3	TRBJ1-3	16	CASSQDLLLSGNTIYF	TGCGCCAGCAGCCAAGATCTCCTCCTCTCTGGAAACACCATATATTTT
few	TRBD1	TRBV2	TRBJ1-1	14	CASTPTGGRTEAFF	TGTGCCAGCACCCCGACAGGGGGCCGGACTGAAGCTTTCTTT
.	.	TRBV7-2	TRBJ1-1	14	CASSFSYLNTEAFF	TGTGCCAGCAGCTTCAGTTATTTGAACACTGAAGCTTTCTTT
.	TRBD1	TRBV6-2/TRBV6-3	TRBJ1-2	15	CASSGPGTGRYGYTF	TGTGCCAGCAGCGGACCCGGGACAGGACGTTATGGCTACACCTTC
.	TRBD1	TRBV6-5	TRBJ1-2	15	CASRNRRQGANGYTF	TGTGCCAGCAGAAACCGCCGACAGGGGGCGAATGGCTACACCTTC
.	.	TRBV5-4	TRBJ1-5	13	CASSRGRRGPQHF	TGTGCCAGCAGCCGGGGGAGGCGGGGGCCCCAGCATTTT
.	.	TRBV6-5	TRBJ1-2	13	CASSTGSPYGYTF	TGTGCCAGCAGTACAGGGTCCCCCTATGGCTACACCTTC
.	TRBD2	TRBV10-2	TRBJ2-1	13	CASSGLAGGEQFF	TGCGCCAGCAGCGGACTAGCGGGGGGTGAGCAGTTCTTC
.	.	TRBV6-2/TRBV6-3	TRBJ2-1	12	CASSYSVHEQFF	TGTGCCAGCAGTTACAGCGTCCATGAGCAGTTCTTC
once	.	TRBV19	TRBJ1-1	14	CASSASRGGTEAFF	TGTGCCAGTAGTGCCAGCAGGGGTGGGACTGAAGCTTTCTTT
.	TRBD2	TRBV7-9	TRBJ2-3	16	CASSLGTSGGTDTQYF	TGTGCCAGCAGCTTAGGAACTAGCGGGGGCACAGATACGCAGTATTTT
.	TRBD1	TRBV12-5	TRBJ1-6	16	CASGFEDRARSSPLHF	TGTGCTAGTGGTTTTGAGGACAGGGCAAGAAGTTCACCCCTCCACTTT
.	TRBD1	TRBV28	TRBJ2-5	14	CASSSWTGQETQYF	TGTGCCAGCAGTTCTTGGACAGGTCAAGAGACCCAGTACTTC
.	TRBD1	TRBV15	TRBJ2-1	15	CATSRPGQQDNEQFF	TGTGCCACCAGCAGACCGGGACAGCAAGACAATGAGCAGTTCTTC